These 23 T cell receptor beta chains were all obtained from the same sample, sequenced in a study of shared clonotypes between healthy human individuals. Sequencing used immunoSEQ multiplex PCR; TCRdb keeps in-frame clones, though not all of them. The table lists about 480,000 clones, about 75% of them singletons, with 9.5% to 15% in the top ten. Sequencing was done on a sample of PBMCs. The receptors come from a woman aged 35 to 49 in good health. Some clones in this sample may be carry-over from other donors' samples.

The chain joins TRBV2 to TRBJ2-1; D may be TRBD1 (6 bases). V was shortened by 7 bases and J by 4 bases, with 20 bases between the two germline ends. CDR1 and CDR2 (germline): SNHLY, FYNNEI. The CDR3 length is 16 residues. CDR3 in DNA: TGTGCCAGCACTACCAAACAGGGCACTAGGTACAATGAGCAGTTCTTC. This codes for CASTTKQGTRYNEQFF. Complete variable domain (other parts from reference TRBV2 and TRBJ2-1): EPEVTQTPSHQVTQMGQEVILRCVPISNHLYFYWYRQILGQKVEFLVSFYNNEISEKSEIFDDQFSVERPDGSNFTLKIRSTKLEDSAMYFCASTTKQGTRYNEQFFGPGTRLTVL.

This sequence joins TRBV18 and TRBJ1-4; unclear D gene. The CDR3 extends over 15 amino acids. In germline, CDR1 is KGHSH, CDR2 LQKENI. Trimming removed 4 bases from V and 5 bases from J, with 14 bases in between. In DNA, the CDR3 is TGTGCCAGCTCACGAGACCCGGGCTTCAATGAAAAACTGTTTTTT. It is translated as CASSRDPGFNEKLFF.

This clone was recorded a few times. This chain links TRBV2 with TRBJ2-1; a weak D match, TRBD2 (6 bases). V lost 5 bases and J 3 bases, leaving 14 bases between the germline ends. This CDR3 is built from 15 residues. Germline assignment: CDR1 SNHLY and CDR2 FYNNEI. This chain's CDR3 is CASSKLGGNYNEQFF. The CDR3 DNA follows: TGTGCCAGCAGTAAACTAGGAGGGAACTACAATGAGCAGTTCTTC.

This clone was seen more than once but under ten times. It differs at one base from a far larger clone, so likely a read error. The rearrangement joins TRBV2 to TRBJ1-5, with 7 bases matching TRBD1. This CDR3 spans 15 amino acids. Germline V gene data show CDR1 as SNHLY and CDR2 as FYNNEI. Trimming at V came to 3 bases and at J to 6 bases, leaving 8 bases not matched to a gene. The CDR3 protein is CASSEDGGGLQPQHF. CDR3 bases: TGTGCCAGCAGTGAGGACGGAGGGGGCCTTCAGCCCCAGCATTTT.

V usage is TRBV5-1 and J usage is TRBJ2-7, with 14 positions matching TRBD2. V lost 0 bases and J lost 6; bases outside the gene matches: 5. This CDR3 is built from 16 residues. Germline CDR1 and CDR2: SGHRS and YFSETQ. The CDR3 spells CASSLAGTSGSREQYF. CDR3 sequence (DNA): TGCGCCAGCAGCTTGGCCGGGACTAGCGGGAGTCGCGAGCAGTACTTC.

This sequence joins TRBV4-3 and TRBJ2-1; D ambiguous. The CDR3 extends over 14 amino acids. CDR1 is LGHNA, CDR2 YSLEER, per germline. V was shortened by 3 bases and J by 5 bases, with 11 bases between the two germline ends. CDR3 sequence: CASSHPLRDNEQFF. For the CDR3, the DNA is TGCGCCAGCAGCCACCCATTGCGTGACAATGAGCAGTTCTTC.

This chain uses TRBV7-2 with TRBJ1-5; D is uncertain. There are 12 residues in the CDR3. Germline-derived CDR1 and CDR2 are SGHTA and FQGNSA. V was clipped by 6 bases and J by 0 bases, with 3 bases between them. CDR3 sequence (DNA): TGTGCCAGCAGTAATAGCAATCAGCCCCAGCATTTT. Encoded protein: CASSNSNQPQHF.

This clone was counted a few times. The chain recombines TRBV5-4 with TRBJ1-1; perhaps TRBD1 as D (6 bases). The V end was cut by 0 bases, the J end by 1 base, with 10 bases between. The CDR3 has 15 residues. Per germline, CDR1 SGHNT and CDR2 YYREEE (reference sequence). In DNA, the CDR3 is TGTGCCAGCAGCTTGGCTACAGGGACGAACACTGAAGCTTTCTTT. This sequence encodes CASSLATGTNTEAFF.

The DNA of the CDR3 is TGTGCCAGTAGTGCCCGGACTAGCAAACCTAATGAGCAGTTCTTC. This codes for CASSARTSKPNEQFF. The V and J genes are TRBV19 and TRBJ2-1; 8 bases fit TRBD2. Trimming removed 5 bases from V and 7 bases from J; junction bases left unmatched: 10. Germline V gene sequence: CDR1 LNHDA, CDR2 SQIVND (reference sequence). The CDR3 totals 15 residues.

The chain is built from TRBV7-9 and TRBJ2-3, with TRBD2 matching 11 bases. With V trimmed by 5 bases and J by 0 bases, 7 bases remained unmatched. The V gene's germline CDR1 is SEHNR and CDR2 FQNEAQ (reference sequence). CDR3 length equals 17 residues. The CDR3 DNA sequence: TGTGCCAGCAGCCCCCGACTAGCGGGAACTAGCACAGATACGCAGTATTTT. The encoded protein is CASSPRLAGTSTDTQYF.

This chain connects TRBV5-6 to TRBJ1-3; 11 positions agree with TRBD1. The V and J ends lost 5 bases and 4 bases, in that order; junction bases with no gene match: 8. The CDR3 totals 16 residues. Per the germline V gene, CDR1 is SGHDT and CDR2 is YYEEEE. As DNA, the CDR3 is TGTGCCAGCAGTCCGGACAGGGGGCATGGAGGAAACACCATATATTTT. Translated, it gives CASSPDRGHGGNTIYF.

The chain combines TRBV11-2 with TRBJ2-7; D could derive from TRBD1 or TRBD2 (5 bases each). Between the trimmed V and J ends, which lost 0 bases and 2 bases, there was a span of 8 bases. This CDR3 is 14 amino acids long. Germline assignment: CDR1 SGHAT and CDR2 FQNNGV. The CDR3 sequence: CASSLEVGAYEQYF. The CDR3 region has the DNA TGTGCCAGCAGCTTAGAGGTGGGGGCCTACGAGCAGTACTTC.

The chain couples TRBV5-8 to TRBJ2-3, with a weak D call TRBD2 (5 bases). Trimming took 4 bases from V and 4 from J, leaving 13 bases between them. The CDR3 has 14 residues. Germline assignment: CDR1 SGHTS and CDR2 YDEGEE. The CDR3 region is CASSRSRASDTQYF. In DNA form, the CDR3 reads TGTGCCAGCAGCCGCTCGCGGGCGTCAGATACGCAGTATTTT.

The chain joins TRBV21-1 to TRBJ2-4; the table's D call of TRBD1 was not tested on the DNA. TRBV21-1 is marked as a pseudogene. The CDR3 runs 15 residues. The CDR3 nucleotides read TGTGCCAGCAGCAAAGGGGGACAGGGAATTTACATTCAGTACTTC. Its protein product is CASSKGGQGIYIQYF.

The chain carries TRBV10-3 and TRBJ2-3; 8 bases match TRBD1. V lost 6 bases to trimming and J lost 3 bases; unmatched junction nucleotides: 11. The CDR3 length is 16 residues. Per the germline V gene, CDR1 is ENHRY and CDR2 is SYGVKD. CDR3 protein: CAISGDRGAGTDTQYF. The DNA for the CDR3 is TGTGCCATCAGCGGAGACAGGGGCGCGGGTACAGATACGCAGTATTTT.

This chain connects TRBV5-6 to TRBJ2-7; D is perhaps TRBD2 (6 bases). The V gene's germline CDR1 is SGHDT and CDR2 YYEEEE. The CDR3 totals 15 residues. V was pared by 6 bases and J by 0 bases, with 16 bases between. The CDR3 nucleotides are TGTGCCAGCACCCTCGGAGGGTGGATCTCCTACGAGCAGTACTTC. Translation gives CASTLGGWISYEQYF.

This clone was detected only once. The chain employs TRBV27 and TRBJ1-5, with 8 bases aligning to TRBD1. With V trimmed by 5 bases and J by 1 base, 10 bases remained unmatched. CDR1 is MNHEY and CDR2 is SMNVEV in the germline V gene (reference sequence). This CDR3 has 17 amino acids. The CDR3 protein is CASSPRTGFRSNQPQHF. CDR3 sequence (DNA): TGTGCCAGCAGTCCGCGGACAGGGTTTAGAAGCAATCAGCCCCAGCATTTT.

With regard to this clone: A read error may produce the germline difference seen at one junction end. The V and J genes are TRBV7-2 and TRBJ2-3, with 14 bases that match TRBD2. The CDR3 extends over 15 amino acids. Germline lookup yields CDR1 SGHTA and CDR2 FQGNSA. DNA for the CDR3: TGTGCCAGCAGCTCGGGACTAGCGGGGGCCTTACCTCTGGATTTT. Translation gives CASSSGLAGALPLDF.

This chain joins TRBV30 and TRBJ1-3; the D gene is possibly TRBD1 (5 bases). The V and J ends lost 0 bases and 2 bases respectively, with 14 bases between them. Germline-derived CDR1 and CDR2 are GTSNPN and SVGIG (reference sequence). The CDR3 is 16 amino acids. In DNA form, the CDR3 reads TGTGCCTGGAGTGTACGCAGGGTAAAAACTGGAAACACCATATATTTT. Its translation: CAWSVRRVKTGNTIYF. Full variable domain (missing parts from reference TRBV30 and TRBJ1-3): SQTIHQWPATLVQPVGSPLSLECTVEGTSNPNLYWYRQAAGRGLQLLFYSVGIGQISSEVPQNLSASRPQDRQFILSSKKLLLSDSGFYLCAWSVRRVKTGNTIYFGEGSWLTVV.

The chain joins TRBV5-1 to TRBJ2-1, with D possibly being TRBD1 (6 bases). The CDR3 length is 17 residues. Looked up from germline, CDR1 is SGHRS and CDR2 is YFSETQ. V was shortened by 0 bases and J by 8 bases, with 21 bases between the two germline ends. The CDR3 nucleotides are TGCGCCAGCAGCTTGGCCAGACAGGATCTGAGCGGCGATGAGCAGTTCTTC. Translated, it gives CASSLARQDLSGDEQFF.

The genes are TRBV5-1 and TRBJ2-5; tentative D call: TRBD1 (5 bases). This CDR3 is built from 13 residues. V was shortened by 4 bases and J by 4 bases, with 11 bases between the two germline ends. Germline CDR1 SGHRS, CDR2 YFSETQ. The CDR3 DNA is TGCGCCAGCAGCGTAGGGGTTTTAGAGACCCAGTACTTC. Its translation: CASSVGVLETQYF.

This chain joins TRBV9 and TRBJ1-3; D is perhaps TRBD1 (6 bases). V was pared by 4 bases and J by 2 bases, with 13 bases between. The CDR3 extends over 15 amino acids. Germline CDR1 is SGDLS and CDR2 is YYNGEE. Here the CDR3 reads CASSHDTGTGNTIYF. CDR3 coding DNA: TGTGCCAGCAGCCACGATACAGGGACTGGAAACACCATATATTTT.

To note about this clone: This sample includes further DNA sequences coding for the same CDR3. This chain connects TRBV5-1 to TRBJ2-7; TRBD2 matches at 8 bases. V dropped 4 bases and J dropped 2; count of bases not matched to a gene: 2. Germline values: CDR1 SGHRS, CDR2 YFSETQ. This CDR3 contains 13 residues. CDR3 sequence reads: CASSREGAYEQYF. The DNA of the CDR3 is TGCGCCAGCAGCCGGGAGGGCGCCTACGAGCAGTACTTC.